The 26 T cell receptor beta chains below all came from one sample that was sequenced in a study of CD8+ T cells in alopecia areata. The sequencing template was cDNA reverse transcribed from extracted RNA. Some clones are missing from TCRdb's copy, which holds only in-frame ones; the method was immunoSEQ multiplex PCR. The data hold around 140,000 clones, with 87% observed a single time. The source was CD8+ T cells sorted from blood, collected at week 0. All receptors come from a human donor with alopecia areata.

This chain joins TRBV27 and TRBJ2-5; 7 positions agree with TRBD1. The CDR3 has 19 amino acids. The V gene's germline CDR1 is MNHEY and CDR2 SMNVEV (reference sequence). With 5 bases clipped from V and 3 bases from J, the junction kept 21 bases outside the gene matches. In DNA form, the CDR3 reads TGTGCCAGCAGTATGACAGGGTACCATACTCTTGGGGGTGAAGAGACCCAGTACTTC. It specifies CASSMTGYHTLGGEETQYF.

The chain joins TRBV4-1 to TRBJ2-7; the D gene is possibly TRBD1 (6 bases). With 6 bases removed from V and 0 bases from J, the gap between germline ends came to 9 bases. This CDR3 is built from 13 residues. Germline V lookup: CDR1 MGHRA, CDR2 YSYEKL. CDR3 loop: CASSLRGSYEQYF. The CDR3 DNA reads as TGCGCCAGCAGTCTCAGGGGCTCCTACGAGCAGTACTTC.

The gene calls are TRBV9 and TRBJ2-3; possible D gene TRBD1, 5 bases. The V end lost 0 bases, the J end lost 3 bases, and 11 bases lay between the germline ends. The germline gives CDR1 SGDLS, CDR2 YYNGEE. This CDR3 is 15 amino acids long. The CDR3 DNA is TGTGCCAGCAGCGTAGGCAGGGTCTGGACAGATACGCAGTATTTT. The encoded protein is CASSVGRVWTDTQYF.

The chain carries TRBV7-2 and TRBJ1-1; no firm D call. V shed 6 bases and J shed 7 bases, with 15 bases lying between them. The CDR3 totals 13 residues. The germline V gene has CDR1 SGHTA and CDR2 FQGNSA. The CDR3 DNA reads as TGTGCCAGCAGGACTTCAGCATACAGTGAAGCTTTCTTT. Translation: CASRTSAYSEAFF. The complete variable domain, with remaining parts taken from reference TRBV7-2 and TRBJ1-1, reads GAGVSQSPSNKVTEKGKDVELRCDPISGHTALYWYRQSLGQGLEFLIYFQGNSAPDKSGLPSDRFSAERTGGSVSTLTIQRTQQEDSAVYLCASRTSAYSEAFFGQGTRLTVV.

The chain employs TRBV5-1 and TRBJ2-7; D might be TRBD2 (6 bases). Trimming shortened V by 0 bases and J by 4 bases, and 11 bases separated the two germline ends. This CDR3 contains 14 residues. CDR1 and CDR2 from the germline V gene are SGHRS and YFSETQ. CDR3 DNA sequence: TGCGCCAGCAGCTTGGGACTGGGGAGGTACGAGCAGTACTTC. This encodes CASSLGLGRYEQYF.

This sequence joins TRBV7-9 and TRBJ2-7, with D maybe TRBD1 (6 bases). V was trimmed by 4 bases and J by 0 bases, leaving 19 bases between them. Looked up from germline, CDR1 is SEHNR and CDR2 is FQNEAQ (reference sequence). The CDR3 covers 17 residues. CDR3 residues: CASSSHRDTWSSYEQYF. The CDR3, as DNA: TGTGCCAGCAGCTCCCACCGGGACACATGGAGCTCCTACGAGCAGTACTTC. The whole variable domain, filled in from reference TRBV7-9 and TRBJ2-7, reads DTGVSQNPRHKITKRGQNVTFRCDPISEHNRLYWYRQTLGQGPEFLTYFQNEAQLEKSRLLSDRFSAERPKGSFSTLEIQRTEQGDSAMYLCASSSHRDTWSSYEQYFGPGTRLTVT.

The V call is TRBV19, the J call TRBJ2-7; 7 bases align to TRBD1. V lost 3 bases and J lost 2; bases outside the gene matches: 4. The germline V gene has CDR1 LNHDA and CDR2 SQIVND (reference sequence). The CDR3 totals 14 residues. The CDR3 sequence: CASSIAGGTYEQYF. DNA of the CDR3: TGTGCCAGTAGTATCGCAGGGGGTACCTACGAGCAGTACTTC.

The CDR3, as DNA: TGTGCCAGCAGTTTAGTCGCTCTCAGGGACTACGAGCAGTACTTC. Its protein is CASSLVALRDYEQYF. The rearrangement links TRBV27 to TRBJ2-7; D might be TRBD1 (5 bases). Germline CDR1 and CDR2: MNHEY and SMNVEV (reference sequence). This CDR3 comprises 15 residues. V lost 2 bases, J lost 3 bases, and 14 bases lay in between.

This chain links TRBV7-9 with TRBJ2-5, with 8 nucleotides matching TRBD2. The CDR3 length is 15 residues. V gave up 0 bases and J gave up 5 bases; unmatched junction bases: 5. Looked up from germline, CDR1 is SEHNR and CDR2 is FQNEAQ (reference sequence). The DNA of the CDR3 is TGTGCCAGCAGCTTAGCGGCACTAGCGGCGGAGACCCAGTACTTC. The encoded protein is CASSLAALAAETQYF.

CDR3 sequence: CASGLFYTGLPESDTQYF. As DNA, the CDR3 is TGTGCTAGTGGTTTGTTTTACACCGGACTACCCGAGTCAGATACGCAGTATTTT. J is TRBJ2-3 and V is TRBV12-5, with a weak D call TRBD2 (6 bases). Germline V gene data show CDR1 as LGHNT and CDR2 as FRNRAP. The CDR3 length is 18 residues. Trimming left V 2 bases short and J 4 bases short, with 22 bases between.

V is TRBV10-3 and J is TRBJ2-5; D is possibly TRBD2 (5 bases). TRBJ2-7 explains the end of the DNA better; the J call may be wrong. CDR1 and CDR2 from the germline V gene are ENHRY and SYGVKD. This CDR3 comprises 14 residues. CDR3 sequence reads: CAISEPARDLEQYF. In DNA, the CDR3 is TGTGCCATCAGTGAGCCGGCGAGGGATCTCGAGCAGTACTTC.

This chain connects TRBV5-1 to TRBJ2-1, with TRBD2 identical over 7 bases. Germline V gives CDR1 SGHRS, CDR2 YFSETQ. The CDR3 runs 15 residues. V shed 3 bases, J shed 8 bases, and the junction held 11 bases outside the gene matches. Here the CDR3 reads CASSYRDYRTDEQFF. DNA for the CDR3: TGCGCCAGCAGCTACCGGGACTACCGGACGGATGAGCAGTTCTTC.

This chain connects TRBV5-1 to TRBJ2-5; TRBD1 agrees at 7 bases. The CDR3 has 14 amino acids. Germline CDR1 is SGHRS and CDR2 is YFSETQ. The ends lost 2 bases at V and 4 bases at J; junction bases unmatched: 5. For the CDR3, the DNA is TGCGCCAGCAGCTTAACAGGGGCCGGAGAGACCCAGTACTTC. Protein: CASSLTGAGETQYF.

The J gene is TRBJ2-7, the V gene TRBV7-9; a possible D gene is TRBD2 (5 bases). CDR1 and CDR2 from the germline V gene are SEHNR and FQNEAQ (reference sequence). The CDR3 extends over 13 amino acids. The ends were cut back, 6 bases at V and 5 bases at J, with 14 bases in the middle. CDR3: CASRPAEGHEQYF. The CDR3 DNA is TGTGCCAGCAGACCCGCCGAGGGCCACGAGCAGTACTTC.

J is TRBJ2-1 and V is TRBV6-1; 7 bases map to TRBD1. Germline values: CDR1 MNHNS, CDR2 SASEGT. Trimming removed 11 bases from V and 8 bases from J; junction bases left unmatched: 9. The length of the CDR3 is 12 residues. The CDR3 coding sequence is TGTGCCTCGAGAAACAGGGGCGATGAGCAGTTCTTC. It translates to CASRNRGDEQFF.

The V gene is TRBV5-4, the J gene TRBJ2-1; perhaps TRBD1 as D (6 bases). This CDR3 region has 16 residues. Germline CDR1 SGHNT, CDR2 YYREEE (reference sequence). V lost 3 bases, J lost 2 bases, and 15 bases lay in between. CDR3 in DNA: TGTGCCAGCAGCTCCACAGGGCCCGGCGCCTACAATGAGCAGTTCTTC. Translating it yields CASSSTGPGAYNEQFF.

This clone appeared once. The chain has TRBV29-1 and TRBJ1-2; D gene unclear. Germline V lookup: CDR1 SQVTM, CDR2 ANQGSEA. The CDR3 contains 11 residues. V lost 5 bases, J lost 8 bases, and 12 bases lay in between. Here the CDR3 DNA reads TGCAGCGTTTTATGGAAAGGAGGCTACACCTTC. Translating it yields CSVLWKGGYTF.

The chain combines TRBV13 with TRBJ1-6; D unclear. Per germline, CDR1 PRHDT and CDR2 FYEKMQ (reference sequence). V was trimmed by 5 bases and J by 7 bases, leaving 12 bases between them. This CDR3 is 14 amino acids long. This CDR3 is CASSTRTGNSPLHF. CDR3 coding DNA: TGTGCCAGCAGCACGCGGACGGGGAATTCACCCCTCCACTTT.

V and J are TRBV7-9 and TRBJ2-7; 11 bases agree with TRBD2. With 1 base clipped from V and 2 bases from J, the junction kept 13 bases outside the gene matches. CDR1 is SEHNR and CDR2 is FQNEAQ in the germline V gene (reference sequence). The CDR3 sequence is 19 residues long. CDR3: CASSLVASGGPSPPYEQYF. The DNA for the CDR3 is TGTGCCAGCAGCTTAGTGGCTAGCGGGGGGCCCTCGCCACCCTACGAGCAGTACTTC. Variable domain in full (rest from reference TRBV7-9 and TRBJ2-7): DTGVSQNPRHKITKRGQNVTFRCDPISEHNRLYWYRQTLGQGPEFLTYFQNEAQLEKSRLLSDRFSAERPKGSFSTLEIQRTEQGDSAMYLCASSLVASGGPSPPYEQYFGPGTRLTVT.

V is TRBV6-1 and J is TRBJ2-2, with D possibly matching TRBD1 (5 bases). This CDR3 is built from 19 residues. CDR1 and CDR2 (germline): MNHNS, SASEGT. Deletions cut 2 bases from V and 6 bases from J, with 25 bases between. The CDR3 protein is CASSELSTGVVSSAGELFF. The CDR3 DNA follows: TGTGCCAGCAGTGAATTGAGTACAGGAGTAGTTTCAAGCGCCGGGGAGCTGTTTTTT.

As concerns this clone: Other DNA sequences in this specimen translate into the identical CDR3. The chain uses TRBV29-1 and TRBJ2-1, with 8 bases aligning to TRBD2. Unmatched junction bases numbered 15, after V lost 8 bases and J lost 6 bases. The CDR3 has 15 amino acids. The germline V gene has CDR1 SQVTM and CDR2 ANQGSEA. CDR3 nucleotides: TGCAGCATCTTGACCACAACTAGCGGTATCAATGAGCAGTTCTTC. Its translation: CSILTTTSGINEQFF.

The CDR3 bases are TGCGCCAGCAGCTCCCCCGAGGGTCTCCTTTGGAATGAGCAGTTCTTC. Translation: CASSSPEGLLWNEQFF. The J gene is TRBJ2-1, the V gene TRBV4-1, with D tentatively TRBD2 (5 bases). V lost 5 bases and J 7 bases, leaving 21 bases between the germline ends. This CDR3 contains 16 residues. Germline lookup yields CDR1 MGHRA and CDR2 YSYEKL.

The CDR3 sequence: CASSLSSGTGTGELFF. DNA for the CDR3: TGTGCCAGCAGTTTAAGTAGCGGGACGGGCACCGGGGAGCTGTTTTTT. The chain is built from TRBV27 and TRBJ2-2; 8 nucleotides agree with TRBD2. V trimming: 2 bases; J trimming: 4 bases; junction bases outside the gene matches: 6. The CDR3 is 16 residues long. Germline values: CDR1 MNHEY, CDR2 SMNVEV (reference sequence).

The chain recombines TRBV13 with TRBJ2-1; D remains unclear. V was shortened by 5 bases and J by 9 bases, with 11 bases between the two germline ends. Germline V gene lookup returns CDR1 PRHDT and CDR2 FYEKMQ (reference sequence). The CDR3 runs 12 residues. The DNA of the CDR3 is TGTGCCAGCAGCCCCTCGGGCATTGAGCAGTTCTTC. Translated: CASSPSGIEQFF.

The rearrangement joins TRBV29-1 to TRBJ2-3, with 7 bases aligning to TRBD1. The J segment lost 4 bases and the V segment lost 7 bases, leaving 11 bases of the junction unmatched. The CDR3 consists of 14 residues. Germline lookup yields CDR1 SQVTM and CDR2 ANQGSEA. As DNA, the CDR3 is TGCAGCGGCACCACAGGGGATCATGCAGATACGCAGTATTTT. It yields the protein CSGTTGDHADTQYF.

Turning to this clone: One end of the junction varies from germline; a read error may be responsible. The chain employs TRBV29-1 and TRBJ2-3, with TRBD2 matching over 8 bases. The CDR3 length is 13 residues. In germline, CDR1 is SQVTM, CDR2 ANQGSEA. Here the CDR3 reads CGVVVAGTDTQYF. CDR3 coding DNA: TGCGGCGTTGTGGTAGCGGGGACAGATACGCAGTATTTT.